A selection of T cell receptor beta chains follows, all from one sample in a study of molecular identifiers for immune sequencing clone quantification. TCRdb reanalysed the PCR reads using MiXCR and keeps one entry per CDR3 protein. The profile covers about 100,000 distinct CDR3 sequences, with 36% appearing a single time and 4% to 5% taken by the ten largest. Sequenced material: naive CD8+ T cells from blood, with Jurkat cell RNA spiked in. Receptor source: a human donor in good health. Some libraries in this study had Jurkat cell RNA spiked in. Both conserved end residues are part of each CDR3. Fields, in order: J gene, V gene, CDR3 protein.

TRBJ1-2 | TRBV3-1 | CASSQDSALPGRTKADYGYTF
TRBJ2-2 | TRBV12-3/TRBV12-4 | CASRRYRNTGELFF
TRBJ2-1 | TRBV9 | CASSALAGGKNEQFF
TRBJ2-2 | TRBV4-1 | CASSQTSGRAPNTGELFF
TRBJ2-3 | TRBV11-1 | CASKPPARDYTDTQYF
TRBJ2-1 | TRBV7-3 | CASSLGGVGEQFF
TRBJ2-2 | TRBV19 | CASSIQGLGTGELFF
TRBJ2-7 | TRBV10-3 | CAISGVAGGYEQYF
TRBJ2-2 | TRBV6-5 | CASSYYRKTNTGELFF
TRBJ1-5 | TRBV19 | CASSIYGGLHQPQHF
TRBJ2-2 | TRBV9 | CASSLGATGELFF
TRBJ2-2 | TRBV7-9 | CAGLGGVNTGELFF
TRBJ2-6 | TRBV20-1 | CSAGGSGANVLTF
TRBJ2-1 | TRBV11-2 | CASCLEASANEQIF
TRBJ2-3 | TRBV9 | CASSGGLAGQYFTDTQYF
TRBJ2-7 | TRBV27 | CASSLEGLAYEQYF
TRBJ2-7 | TRBV4-3 | CASSQEAAAPYEQYF
TRBJ2-3 | TRBV9 | CASSVVGGADTQYF
TRBJ2-7 | TRBV28 | CASSLPLGQAYEQYF
TRBJ2-3 | TRBV11-2 | CASSLAGNTDTQYF
TRBJ2-6 | TRBV2 | CASSEPSSGFDSGANVLTF
TRBJ2-3 | TRBV27 | CATRTGSRTDTQCF
TRBJ2-3 | TRBV6-2/TRBV6-3 | CASSLQGLADTQYF
TRBJ2-5 | TRBV20-1 | CSARTGWGETQYF
TRBJ1-6 | TRBV6-2/TRBV6-3 | CATRARGNSPLHF
TRBJ1-4 | TRBV9 | CASSAGTGFEKLFF
TRBJ1-1 | TRBV6-2/TRBV6-3 | CARTRTGKNTEAFF